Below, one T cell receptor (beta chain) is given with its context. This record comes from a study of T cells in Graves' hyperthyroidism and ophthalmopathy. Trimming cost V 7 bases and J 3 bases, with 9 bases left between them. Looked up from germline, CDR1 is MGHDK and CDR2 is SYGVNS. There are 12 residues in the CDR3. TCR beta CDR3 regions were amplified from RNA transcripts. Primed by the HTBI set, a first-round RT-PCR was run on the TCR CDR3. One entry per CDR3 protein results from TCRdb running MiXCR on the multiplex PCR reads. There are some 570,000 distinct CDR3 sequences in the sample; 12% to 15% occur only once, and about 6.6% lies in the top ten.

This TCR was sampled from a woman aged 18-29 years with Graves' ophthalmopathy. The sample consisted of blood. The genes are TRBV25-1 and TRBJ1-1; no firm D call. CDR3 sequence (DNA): TGTGCCAGCAACGCCGGGTACACTGAAGCTTTCTTT. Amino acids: CASNAGYTEAFF.